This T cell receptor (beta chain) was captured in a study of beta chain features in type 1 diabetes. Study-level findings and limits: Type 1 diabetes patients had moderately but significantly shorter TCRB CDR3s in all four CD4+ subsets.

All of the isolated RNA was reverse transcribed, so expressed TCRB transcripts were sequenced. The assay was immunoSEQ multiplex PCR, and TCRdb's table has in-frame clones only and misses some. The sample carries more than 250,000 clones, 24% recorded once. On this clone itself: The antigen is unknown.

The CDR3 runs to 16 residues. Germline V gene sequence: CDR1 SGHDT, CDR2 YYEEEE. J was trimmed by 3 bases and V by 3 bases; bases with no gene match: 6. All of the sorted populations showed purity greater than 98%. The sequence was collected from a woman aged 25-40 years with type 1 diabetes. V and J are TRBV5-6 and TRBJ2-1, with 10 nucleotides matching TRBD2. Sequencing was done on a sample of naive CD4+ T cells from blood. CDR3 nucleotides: TGTGCCAGCAGCTACTTAGCGGGAGGCAACTACAATGAGCAGTTCTTC. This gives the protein CASSYLAGGNYNEQFF.